The following is a T cell receptor beta chain sequence with its context. Amplification of TCR beta CDR3 regions was performed using RNA transcripts as template. Carried out on the TCR CDR3, a first-round RT-PCR used the HTBI primer set. TCRdb re-derived calls from the multiplex PCR reads in MiXCR, one entry per CDR3 protein. The sample shows around 570,000 distinct CDR3 sequences, about 20% of them seen only once. V was clipped by 4 bases and J by 5 bases, with 20 bases between them. CDR1 SQVTM and CDR2 ANQGSEA come from the germline V gene. This CDR3 spans 15 amino acids. The data stem from a study of T cells in Graves' hyperthyroidism and ophthalmopathy.

Source material: blood. This clonotype originated in a man aged 35 to 55 with Graves' ophthalmopathy. This chain uses TRBV29-1 with TRBJ1-2; the D is unclear. The CDR3 sequence is CSVVPPAGELYGYTF. The CDR3 coding sequence is TGCAGCGTTGTTCCCCCCGCAGGAGAATTATATGGCTACACCTTC.